Sequencing of this T cell receptor beta chain was carried out in a study of blood T cell repertoires in COVID-19. Before being deemed recovered, Cohort 3 donors had two negative PCRs, clearance, or symptom resolution. CDR3 length: 16 residues. Trimming shortened V by 7 bases and J by 0 bases, and 18 bases separated the two germline ends. Germline V gene lookup returns CDR1 LNHNV and CDR2 YYDKDF (reference sequence). Only in-frame clones appear in the TCRdb table, and some are missing; sequencing was by immunoSEQ multiplex PCR. The sample includes about 300,000 clones, 70% to 90% of them seen just once.

Material for sequencing was PBMCs or T cells enriched from blood (not recorded which). The chain employs TRBV15 and TRBJ1-1; D perhaps matches TRBD1 (6 bases). This clonotype originated in a man between 25 and 39 years old who had recovered from COVID-19. The chain's CDR3 is CATIFTGPTMNTEAFF. Written as DNA, the CDR3 is TGTGCCACCATATTCACAGGGCCGACGATGAACACTGAAGCTTTCTTT.